Following are 27 T cell receptor beta chains from one sample sequenced in a study of blood T cell repertoires in COVID-19. Some clones are missing from TCRdb's copy, which holds only in-frame ones; the method was immunoSEQ multiplex PCR. The table lists around 97,000 clones, roughly 82% of them singletons. Sequencing used peripheral blood. Every receptor here comes from a human donor in a cohort sampled during active COVID-19.

V is TRBV7-8 and J is TRBJ1-2; 11 bases fit TRBD1. The CDR3 covers 17 residues. V lost 5 bases and J lost 5; bases outside the gene matches: 13. Germline V gene lookup returns CDR1 SGHVS and CDR2 FQNEAQ. CDR3 DNA sequence: TGTGCCAGCAGCATGCCGGGACAGGGGGTCTCAGAGTATGGCTACACCTTC. This gives the protein CASSMPGQGVSEYGYTF.

The chain combines TRBV4-1 with TRBJ1-4; perhaps TRBD1 as D (6 bases). The V and J ends lost 4 bases and 8 bases respectively, with 14 bases between them. The germline CDR1 and CDR2 sequences are MGHRA and YSYEKL. The CDR3 is 14 residues long. DNA for the CDR3: TGCGCCAGCAGCCTCATGGGGGCTAGGGAAAAACTGTTTTTT. This codes for CASSLMGAREKLFF.

The chain uses TRBV11-2 and TRBJ1-2; the match to TRBD1 covers 7 bases. V shed 6 bases and J 6 bases; nucleotides not matched to a gene: 19. The CDR3 has 17 amino acids. CDR1 and CDR2 (germline): SGHAT, FQNNGV. The chain's CDR3 is CASRALAHRGPTNGYTF. The DNA for the CDR3 is TGTGCCAGCAGAGCCCTTGCCCACAGGGGCCCGACGAATGGCTACACCTTC.

The chain joins TRBV4-2 to TRBJ2-5; the match to TRBD1 covers 7 bases. The CDR3 sequence is 14 residues long. V trimming: 0 bases; J trimming: 4 bases; junction bases outside the gene matches: 2. Germline assignment: CDR1 LGHNA and CDR2 YNFKEQ. DNA of the CDR3: TGTGCCAGCAGCCAAGACCCAGGGGGAGAGACCCAGTACTTC. Protein: CASSQDPGGETQYF.

The CDR3 reads CASSPGTGGLDYGYTF. In nucleotides, the CDR3 is TGCGCCAGCAGCCCAGGGACAGGGGGCCTAGACTATGGCTACACCTTC. This chain connects TRBV5-1 to TRBJ1-2, with 12 bases identical to TRBD1. CDR3 length equals 16 residues. Trimming at V came to 4 bases and at J to 3 bases, leaving 7 bases not matched to a gene. The germline CDR1 and CDR2 sequences are SGHRS and YFSETQ.

This clone was detected once. The V gene is TRBV5-4, the J gene TRBJ2-7; 8 bases are shared with TRBD2. Germline values: CDR1 SGHNT, CDR2 YYREEE (reference sequence). J lost 4 bases, V lost 2 bases, and 5 bases had no gene match. The CDR3 runs 14 residues. The CDR3 here is CASSFGTRPYEQYF. CDR3 in DNA: TGTGCCAGCAGCTTTGGGACTAGACCATACGAGCAGTACTTC.

The CDR3 DNA is TGTGCCAGCAGTTACGGGGGGGCTGGTACCTACGAGCAGTACTTC. Amino acids: CASSYGGAGTYEQYF. V gene TRBV6-5 combines with J gene TRBJ2-7; maybe TRBD2 (7 bases). Germline V gives CDR1 MNHEY, CDR2 SVGAGI. The V end was cut by 2 bases, the J end by 2 bases, with 13 bases between. There are 15 residues in the CDR3.

This chain connects TRBV29-1 to TRBJ1-5; D ambiguous. Trimming removed 8 bases from V and 7 bases from J, with 9 bases in between. The CDR3 has 10 residues. CDR1 and CDR2 from the germline V gene are SQVTM and ANQGSEA. CDR3 loop: CSSSLQPQHF. The CDR3 DNA sequence: TGCAGCTCCTCTTTGCAGCCCCAGCATTTT.

J is TRBJ1-1 and V is TRBV7-2, with a possible D match to TRBD1 (5 bases). Trimming took off 5 bases at V and 8 bases at J, with 12 bases between the two ends. Germline CDR1 is SGHTA and CDR2 is FQGNSA. The CDR3 extends over 12 amino acids. The CDR3: CASSPATAEAFF. Written as DNA, the CDR3 is TGTGCCAGCAGCCCCGCGACAGCGGAAGCTTTCTTT.

V and J are TRBV30 and TRBJ1-1; D gene uncertain. V lost 0 bases and J lost 1, with 9 bases in between. Germline V lookup: CDR1 GTSNPN, CDR2 SVGIG (reference sequence). The CDR3 sequence is 14 residues long. The CDR3 DNA reads TGTGCCTGGAGTGTAGGAGGGAGGAACACTGAAGCTTTCTTT. It translates to CAWSVGGRNTEAFF.

The chain carries TRBV7-9 and TRBJ1-1; D is ambiguous. Trimming left V 5 bases short and J 0 bases short, with 19 bases between. This CDR3 has 17 amino acids. From germline, CDR1 is SEHNR and CDR2 FQNEAQ (reference sequence). CDR3 sequence (DNA): TGTGCCAGCAGCCTACACCTGACACCGTTGCTGAACACTGAAGCTTTCTTT. It encodes CASSLHLTPLLNTEAFF.

The chain links TRBV5-5 to TRBJ1-2; TRBD1 matches at 9 bases. V was clipped by 4 bases and J by 3 bases; unmatched bases: 7. This CDR3 has 15 residues. Looked up from germline, CDR1 is SGHKS and CDR2 is YYEKEE (reference sequence). The CDR3 region is CASSPGGDRDYGYTF. CDR3 DNA: TGTGCCAGCAGCCCGGGAGGGGACAGGGACTATGGCTACACCTTC. The whole variable domain, filled in from reference TRBV5-5 and TRBJ1-2, reads DAGVTQSPTHLIKTRGQQVTLRCSPISGHKSVSWYQQVLGQGPQFIFQYYEKEERGRGNFPDRFSARQFPNYSSELNVNALLLGDSALYLCASSPGGDRDYGYTFGSGTRLTVV.

CDR3 amino acids: CASSLNGGDNTEAFF. CDR3 sequence (DNA): TGTGCCAGCTCACTGAACGGGGGGGATAACACTGAAGCTTTCTTT. The chain couples TRBV18 to TRBJ1-1; D is perhaps TRBD1 (5 bases). V shed 4 bases and J shed 2 bases, with 14 bases lying between them. Germline CDR1 KGHSH, CDR2 LQKENI. This CDR3 contains 15 residues.

The chain uses TRBV2 and TRBJ1-5, with 9 bases identical to TRBD1. Trimming removed 4 bases from V and 6 bases from J; junction bases left unmatched: 7. The CDR3 is 15 residues long. Germline loops: CDR1 SNHLY, CDR2 FYNNEI. CDR3 sequence: CASSATTGGGQPQHF. The CDR3 DNA reads TGTGCCAGCAGTGCAACGACAGGGGGTGGTCAGCCCCAGCATTTT.

The rearrangement joins TRBV9 to TRBJ2-3; 8 bases fit TRBD2. The CDR3 spans 15 residues. Trimming cost V 0 bases and J 1 base; bases outside gene matches: 1. Germline V gene data show CDR1 as SGDLS and CDR2 as YYNGEE. The CDR3: CASSVGAGGTDTQYF. The CDR3 coding sequence is TGTGCCAGCAGCGTAGGAGCGGGGGGCACAGATACGCAGTATTTT.

The chain combines TRBV3-1 (or the pseudogene TRBV3-2) with TRBJ1-1, with D perhaps matching TRBD1 (5 bases). The CDR3 has 16 amino acids. Germline values: CDR1 LGHDT, CDR2 YNNKEL (reference sequence). Trimming took 5 bases from V and 0 from J, leaving 16 bases between them. The CDR3 sequence is CASSTQGRGMNTEAFF. Written as DNA, the CDR3 is TGTGCCAGCAGCACCCAAGGGAGGGGCATGAACACTGAAGCTTTCTTT.

CDR3 sequence: CASTYRVGGLAFF. For the CDR3, the DNA is TGTGCCAGTACCTATCGTGTCGGGGGGTTAGCTTTCTTT. The chain couples TRBV19 to TRBJ1-1, with D possibly TRBD1 on 5 matching bases. V lost 7 bases and J lost 10, with 19 bases in between. The length of the CDR3 is 13 residues. Per germline, CDR1 LNHDA and CDR2 SQIVND (reference sequence). Filled out from reference TRBV19 and TRBJ1-1, the complete variable domain reads DGGITQSPKYLFRKEGQNVTLSCEQNLNHDAMYWYRQDPGQGLRLIYYSQIVNDFQKGDIAEGYSVSREKKESFPLTVTSAQKNPTAFYLCASTYRVGGLAFFGQGTRLTVV.

The chain couples TRBV5-6 to TRBJ1-2; D unclear. Germline assignment: CDR1 SGHDT and CDR2 YYEEEE. V was pared by 3 bases and J by 8 bases, with 14 bases between. CDR3 size: 13 residues. The DNA of the CDR3 is TGTGCCAGCAGCTCCCGCCCGAGCCTGGGCTACACCTTC. As protein: CASSSRPSLGYTF.

V and J are TRBV21-1 and TRBJ2-2; the D call TRBD2 from the table was never checked on the DNA. TRBV21-1 constitutes a pseudogene. The CDR3 length is 14 residues. The CDR3, as DNA: TGTGCCAGCAGCTCACCGCGGGGGGCCGGGGAGCTGTTTTTT. Amino acids: CASSSPRGAGELFF.

V is TRBV19 and J is TRBJ2-2; tentatively, D is TRBD1 (6 bases). Germline V gene data show CDR1 as LNHDA and CDR2 as SQIVND (reference sequence). V lost 2 bases and J lost 7, with 14 bases in between. This CDR3 comprises 15 residues. CDR3: CASSINTGSYGELFF. The CDR3 DNA follows: TGTGCCAGTAGTATAAATACAGGGTCTTACGGGGAGCTGTTTTTT.

The CDR3 DNA sequence: TGTGCCAGCAGCCGAGACGCGCTAGCGGGGGCCGCCTACGAGCAGTACTTC. It translates to CASSRDALAGAAYEQYF. The gene calls are TRBV3-1 (or the pseudogene TRBV3-2) and TRBJ2-7, with TRBD2 matching over 10 bases. Trimming cost V 4 bases and J 2 bases; bases outside gene matches: 11. Germline V gene lookup returns CDR1 LGHDT and CDR2 YNNKEL (reference sequence). The CDR3 contains 17 residues.

This clone was observed a single time. The chain uses TRBV11-3 and TRBJ2-7; 7 nucleotides match TRBD1. V trimming: 4 bases; J trimming: 3 bases; junction bases outside the gene matches: 3. The germline V gene encodes CDR1 SGHNT and CDR2 YENEEA. The CDR3 contains 13 residues. In nucleotides, the CDR3 is TGTGCCAGCAGCTCCCGGGACAGCTACGAGCAGTACTTC. Amino acids: CASSSRDSYEQYF.

The rearrangement uses TRBV4-2 and TRBJ2-7; a weak D match, TRBD1 (6 bases). V shed 0 bases and J shed 4 bases, with 13 bases lying between them. The germline V gene encodes CDR1 LGHNA and CDR2 YNFKEQ. CDR3 length equals 15 residues. Here the CDR3 DNA reads TGTGCCAGCAGCCAAGATCCCACAGGGCCATACGAGCAGTACTTC. Protein sequence: CASSQDPTGPYEQYF.

This clone was counted between two and nine times. This CDR3 reads CASSRLTENYGYTF. The CDR3 coding sequence is TGTGCCAGCAGCCGATTGACAGAAAACTATGGCTACACCTTC. This sequence joins TRBV3-1 (or the pseudogene TRBV3-2) and TRBJ1-2; D may be TRBD1 (5 bases). From germline, CDR1 is LGHDT and CDR2 YNNKEL (reference sequence). The CDR3 sequence is 14 residues long. Between the trimmed V and J ends, which lost 4 bases and 2 bases, there was a span of 11 bases.

CDR3 nucleotides: TGTGCCAGCAGAACAGGGAGCTACGGCTACACCTTC. Translating gives CASRTGSYGYTF. The V and J genes are TRBV6-6 and TRBJ1-2, with D maybe TRBD1 (6 bases). Trimming took 6 bases from V and 8 from J, leaving 13 bases between them. The CDR3 totals 12 residues. Germline CDR1 is MNHNY and CDR2 is SVGAGI (reference sequence).

The chain combines TRBV11-3 with TRBJ1-4; D is unresolved. The CDR3 consists of 12 residues. CDR1 and CDR2 (germline): SGHNT, YENEEA. V gave up 5 bases and J gave up 7 bases, with 8 bases separating them. CDR3 in DNA: TGTGCCAGCAGCCCCCCGTCTGAAAAACTGTTTTTT. Amino acids: CASSPPSEKLFF.

CDR3 protein: CASSSYRGGTEAFF. The CDR3 DNA sequence: TGTGCCAGCAGTTCCTACAGGGGCGGCACTGAAGCTTTCTTT. The chain joins TRBV28 to TRBJ1-1, with TRBD1 matching over 7 bases. The CDR3 runs 14 residues. J was trimmed by 4 bases and V by 4 bases; bases with no gene match: 6. Germline-derived CDR1 and CDR2 are MDHEN and SYDVKM.